A single sample gave rise to the 28 T cell receptor beta chains below, sequenced in a study of control samples from healthy donors and cancer patients. Produced via immunoSEQ multiplex PCR; TCRdb's table is partial and in-frame only. Of 120,000 or so clones in the sample, around 86% were seen once. Specimen: blood. These TCRs come from a middle-aged man in good health.

The V call is TRBV6-2 or TRBV6-3, the J call TRBJ1-2; D uncertain. Germline assignment: CDR1 MNHEY and CDR2 SVGEGT. CDR3 length: 13 residues. The V end was cut by 1 base, the J end by 4 bases, with 7 bases between. The DNA of the CDR3 is TGTGCCAGCAGTTACTTTCTGACCTATGGCTACACCTTC. Encoded protein: CASSYFLTYGYTF.

The chain employs TRBV10-1 and TRBJ2-2; D remains ambiguous. The CDR3 runs 15 residues. V was clipped by 0 bases and J by 6 bases, with 11 bases between them. Per the germline V gene, CDR1 is WNHNN and CDR2 is SYGVQD (reference sequence). In DNA, the CDR3 is TGCGCCAGCAGTGAGTCGAAGGGTCTCCCCGGGGAGCTGTTTTTT. Translating it yields CASSESKGLPGELFF.

About this clone: A junction boundary mismatches the germline segment, possibly from a read error. Within the sample, other DNA sequences also encode this same CDR3. The rearrangement links TRBV24-1 to TRBJ2-4; the match to TRBD2 covers 7 bases. Per germline, CDR1 KGHDR and CDR2 SFDVKD. The CDR3 extends over 14 amino acids. The CDR3 is CATSDRGGSNIQYF. The CDR3 DNA is TGTGCCACTAGTGACCGCGGGGGTAGCAACATTCAGTACTTC.

This chain links TRBV6-1 with TRBJ1-2, with 7 positions matching TRBD1. From germline, CDR1 is MNHNS and CDR2 SASEGT. The length of the CDR3 is 12 residues. V dropped 3 bases and J dropped 6; count of bases not matched to a gene: 1. The CDR3 region is CASSETGHGYTF. CDR3 DNA sequence: TGTGCCAGCAGTGAGACAGGGCATGGCTACACCTTC.

V gene TRBV19 combines with J gene TRBJ2-7; 8 positions agree with TRBD1. Germline V CDR1 and CDR2: LNHDA, SQIVND (reference sequence). V shed 5 bases, J shed 1 base, and the junction held 7 bases outside the gene matches. This CDR3 region has 15 residues. CDR3 DNA sequence: TGTGCCAGTAGTCGTCCAGGGGGCAGTTCCTACGAGCAGTACTTC. Translating it yields CASSRPGGSSYEQYF.

This clone has a handful of counts. The chain employs TRBV5-1 and TRBJ2-7; 10 bases match TRBD1. Germline assignment: CDR1 SGHRS and CDR2 YFSETQ. This CDR3 is 16 amino acids long. The junction had 13 bases not matched to a gene; V was cut back by 7 bases and J by 3 bases. DNA of the CDR3: TGCGCCAGCGACCCCCTGGGCCGGACAGGGGGCTACGAGCAGTACTTC. This codes for CASDPLGRTGGYEQYF. Looking up the rest from reference TRBV5-1 and TRBJ2-7 gives the full variable domain: KAGVTQTPRYLIKTRGQQVTLSCSPISGHRSVSWYQQTPGQGLQFLFEYFSETQRNKGNFPGRFSGRQFSNSRSEMNVSTLELGDSALYLCASDPLGRTGGYEQYFGPGTRLTVT.

This chain connects TRBV6-6 to TRBJ1-1, with D tentatively TRBD1 (6 bases). The V gene lost 2 bases and the J gene lost 5 bases, with 9 bases spanning the gap. The CDR3 extends over 13 amino acids. The germline V gene has CDR1 MNHNY and CDR2 SVGAGI (reference sequence). CDR3 nucleotide sequence: TGTGCCAGCAGTTACAGGGGGAGGACTGAAGCTTTCTTT. It specifies CASSYRGRTEAFF.

The CDR3 reads CASSSSWAGGYGYTF. The CDR3 DNA follows: TGTGCCAGTAGCTCGTCCTGGGCCGGGGGCTATGGCTACACCTTC. The chain combines TRBV19 with TRBJ1-2; perhaps TRBD1 as D (5 bases). This CDR3 has 15 residues. With 6 bases removed from V and 4 bases from J, the gap between germline ends came to 18 bases. Germline values: CDR1 LNHDA, CDR2 SQIVND (reference sequence).

The rearrangement links TRBV11-1 to TRBJ1-1; 7 bases align to TRBD1. Germline V gives CDR1 SGHAT, CDR2 FQDESV (reference sequence). V lost 7 bases and J lost 3; bases outside the gene matches: 5. This CDR3 has 13 residues. This CDR3 is CASNRQGYTEAFF. CDR3 nucleotides: TGTGCCAGCAACCGACAGGGCTACACTGAAGCTTTCTTT.

This clone was seen once. V usage is TRBV4-1 and J usage is TRBJ2-7, with 12 bases fitting TRBD2. V shed 1 base, J shed 5 bases, and the junction held 6 bases outside the gene matches. Germline CDR1 MGHRA, CDR2 YSYEKL. The CDR3 covers 16 residues. The CDR3: CASSQALAGGPHEQYF. The CDR3, as DNA: TGCGCCAGCAGCCAAGCGCTAGCGGGGGGGCCTCACGAGCAGTACTTC.

The table lists this clone with a count of one. Different DNA sequences within this sample yield the same CDR3. The chain couples TRBV7-2 to TRBJ1-3, with 9 bases fitting TRBD1. J lost 5 bases, V lost 5 bases, and 4 bases had no gene match. The length of the CDR3 is 14 residues. Per the germline V gene, CDR1 is SGHTA and CDR2 is FQGNSA. This chain's CDR3 is CASSLGQGRNTIYF. The CDR3 DNA reads as TGTGCCAGCAGCCTGGGACAGGGTAGAAACACCATATATTTT.

J is TRBJ2-4 and V is TRBV3-1 (or the pseudogene TRBV3-2); 8 nucleotides align to TRBD1. CDR1 LGHDT and CDR2 YNNKEL come from the germline V gene (reference sequence). The CDR3 runs to 14 residues. Losses at the gene ends were 1 base for V and 7 bases for J; bases not matched to a gene: 3. CDR3 DNA: TGTGCCAGCAGCCAAGCCAGGGGGCTGAACATTCAGTACTTC. Amino acids: CASSQARGLNIQYF.

This clone was detected once. The chain is built from TRBV2 and TRBJ2-7, with D hard to call. Germline V gives CDR1 SNHLY, CDR2 FYNNEI. With 8 bases removed from V and 4 bases from J, the gap between germline ends came to 12 bases. CDR3 size: 12 residues. The chain's CDR3 is CASRHDAYEQYF. As DNA, the CDR3 is TGTGCCAGCCGACATGACGCATACGAGCAGTACTTC.

The DNA for the CDR3 is TGCGCCAGCAGCCAAAGAGGGGGGCTGGGGAATGAGCAGTTCTTC. It specifies CASSQRGGLGNEQFF. The chain couples TRBV4-3 to TRBJ2-1; D possibly matches TRBD1 or TRBD2 (6 bases each). Germline loops: CDR1 LGHNA, CDR2 YSLEER. V was trimmed by 2 bases and J by 7 bases, leaving 15 bases between them. The CDR3 is made up of 15 amino acids.

The CDR3 DNA is TGCGCCAGCAGCTTTACTACAGGGTCTAACTATGGCTACACCTTC. It codes for CASSFTTGSNYGYTF. The chain links TRBV5-1 to TRBJ1-2; tentative D call: TRBD1 (6 bases). Germline CDR1 reads SGHRS; CDR2 reads YFSETQ. The CDR3 has 15 amino acids. Trimming pared 2 bases from V and 0 bases from J, leaving 11 bases between.

The chain carries TRBV6-5 and TRBJ2-6; no reliable D call. CDR1 MNHEY and CDR2 SVGAGI come from the germline V gene. CDR3 length equals 16 residues. Between the trimmed V and J ends, which lost 0 bases and 0 bases, there was a span of 6 bases. The CDR3 spells CASSYSMLSGANVLTF. For the CDR3, the DNA is TGTGCCAGCAGTTACTCGATGCTCTCTGGGGCCAACGTCCTGACTTTC.

The V and J genes are TRBV15 and TRBJ1-4; no firm D call. Germline loops: CDR1 LNHNV, CDR2 YYDKDF (reference sequence). Trimming left V 1 base short and J 0 bases short, with 6 bases between. The CDR3 is 15 residues long. CDR3 sequence: CATSRVPTTNEKLFF. DNA for the CDR3: TGTGCCACCAGCAGAGTCCCCACAACTAATGAAAAACTGTTTTTT.

The V gene is TRBV27, the J gene TRBJ2-2; TRBD2 aligns across 12 bases. J was trimmed by 3 bases and V by 5 bases; bases with no gene match: 7. Germline CDR1 MNHEY, CDR2 SMNVEV (reference sequence). This CDR3 spans 17 amino acids. CDR3 DNA: TGTGCCAGCAGTCCACGACTAGCGGGGGTTTACACCGGGGAGCTGTTTTTT. Protein product: CASSPRLAGVYTGELFF.

This sequence joins TRBV30 and TRBJ1-1; 7 bases fit TRBD1. The CDR3 runs to 14 residues. Trimming took 1 base from V and 4 from J; bases not matched to a gene: 6. The germline V gene has CDR1 GTSNPN and CDR2 SVGIG (reference sequence). In nucleotides, the CDR3 is TGTGCCTGGAGTGCGGACAGGATTTCCACTGAAGCTTTCTTT. It encodes CAWSADRISTEAFF. The variable domain in full, with the rest retrieved from reference TRBV30 and TRBJ1-1, is SQTIHQWPATLVQPVGSPLSLECTVEGTSNPNLYWYRQAAGRGLQLLFYSVGIGQISSEVPQNLSASRPQDRQFILSSKKLLLSDSGFYLCAWSADRISTEAFFGQGTRLTVV.

The gene calls are TRBV21-1 and TRBJ2-1; TRBD1, the D gene given by the table, was not confirmed from the DNA. TRBV21-1 is classified as a pseudogene. The CDR3 totals 16 residues. The CDR3 here is CASSTSRTGPYNEQFF. DNA of the CDR3: TGTGCCAGCAGCACCTCCCGGACAGGCCCCTACAATGAGCAGTTCTTC.

In its sample, this clone was seen once. The chain carries TRBV4-3 and TRBJ2-3, with TRBD1 matching over 7 bases. The CDR3 covers 16 residues. CDR1 is LGHNA and CDR2 is YSLEER in the germline V gene. V was pared by 3 bases and J by 3 bases, with 9 bases of the junction left unmatched. CDR3 region: CASSQQTGYGTDTQYF. For the CDR3, the DNA is TGCGCCAGCAGCCAGCAGACAGGGTACGGGACAGATACGCAGTATTTT.

The rearrangement uses TRBV5-6 and TRBJ1-6; 8 bases agree with TRBD1. This CDR3 contains 16 residues. The germline V gene has CDR1 SGHDT and CDR2 YYEEEE. The junction had 11 bases not matched to a gene; V was cut back by 4 bases and J by 8 bases. The CDR3 sequence is CASSHRTGIIDSPLHF. CDR3 coding DNA: TGTGCCAGCAGCCATAGGACAGGGATTATAGATTCACCCCTCCACTTT.

A note on this clone: Other DNA sequences in the same sample also yield this CDR3. The chain links TRBV7-9 to TRBJ1-2; the D is unclear. Per the germline V gene, CDR1 is SEHNR and CDR2 is FQNEAQ (reference sequence). Trimming pared 1 base from V and 5 bases from J, leaving 5 bases between. The CDR3 contains 12 residues. In DNA, the CDR3 is TGTGCCAGCAGCTTAGATAGTTATGGCTACACCTTC. Residues: CASSLDSYGYTF.

The J gene is TRBJ1-6, the V gene TRBV4-3; TRBD1 is a possible D gene (6 bases). Looked up from germline, CDR1 is LGHNA and CDR2 is YSLEER. CDR3 size: 15 residues. The germline V and J ends were trimmed by 0 bases and 10 bases, with 13 bases remaining between them. This CDR3 reads CASSQDRGGSSPLHF. CDR3 in DNA: TGCGCCAGCAGCCAAGATCGGGGGGGCTCGTCACCCCTCCACTTT.

The J gene is TRBJ2-1, the V gene TRBV7-2; 14 bases align to TRBD2. Germline trimming cut 5 bases from V and 8 bases from J; bases unmatched to any gene: 8. CDR1 is SGHTA and CDR2 is FQGNSA in the germline V gene. The CDR3 is made up of 16 amino acids. The CDR3 loop reads CASSATTSGGAHEQFF. CDR3 bases: TGTGCCAGCAGCGCAACGACTAGCGGGGGGGCCCATGAGCAGTTCTTC.

The V gene is TRBV7-2, the J gene TRBJ1-3; no clear D gene. The V end lost 5 bases, the J end lost 3 bases, and 17 bases lay between the germline ends. Germline lookup yields CDR1 SGHTA and CDR2 FQGNSA. The CDR3 sequence is 16 residues long. CDR3 DNA: TGTGCCAGCAGCGCAAGGCGGAGCCCCGATGGAAACACCATATATTTT. Translated: CASSARRSPDGNTIYF.

On this clone: The sample carries other DNA sequences with the same CDR3. This rearrangement joins TRBV6-4 to TRBJ2-2; maybe TRBD1 (5 bases). The CDR3 totals 14 residues. The germline V gene encodes CDR1 MRHNA and CDR2 SNTAGT. The V gene lost 2 bases and the J gene lost 1 base, with 5 bases spanning the gap. The CDR3, as DNA: TGTGCCAGCAGTGACAGGGGGAACACCGGGGAGCTGTTTTTT. Translated: CASSDRGNTGELFF.

The chain joins TRBV5-1 to TRBJ1-2; no clear D. The germline gives CDR1 SGHRS, CDR2 YFSETQ. V was clipped by 0 bases and J by 0 bases, with 6 bases between them. There are 14 residues in the CDR3. This CDR3 is CASSLAVANYGYTF. CDR3 in DNA: TGCGCCAGCAGCTTGGCCGTGGCTAACTATGGCTACACCTTC.